One and the same sample provided the 32 T cell receptor beta chains below, sequenced in a study of a mutant IDH1 vaccine in newly diagnosed glioma. Described time point: week 47, end of study. Each vaccine dose was 300 ug of mutant IDH1 20-mer peptide, with topical imiquimod. Generated by immunoSEQ multiplex PCR, the TCRdb table keeps only in-frame clones and is missing some. The profile shows approximately 50,000 clones, 76% of them singletons. These receptors have no identified antigens. The material sequenced was PBMCs, taken from a glioma patient whose treatment included an IDH1 peptide vaccine. Every receptor here comes from a woman aged 40-49 years with glioma. Some clones in this sample may be carry-over from other donors' samples.

This clone occurred a few times. The rearrangement links TRBV30 to TRBJ2-5, with 8 bases aligning to TRBD2. V gave up 0 bases and J gave up 1 base; unmatched junction bases: 13. The CDR3 runs 18 residues. Germline CDR1 and CDR2: GTSNPN and SVGIG (reference sequence). The DNA for the CDR3 is TGTGCCTGGAGTGTACGGCAACTCGGGCGGGGGGCCCAAGAGACCCAGTACTTC. Translating gives CAWSVRQLGRGAQETQYF.

V is TRBV19 and J is TRBJ2-6; D assignment may be TRBD1 or TRBD2 (5 bases each). Germline V gene sequence: CDR1 LNHDA, CDR2 SQIVND (reference sequence). The CDR3 is 15 amino acids. Trimming removed 5 bases at V and 4 bases at J, with 12 bases between. The CDR3 DNA is TGTGCCAGTAGTTTGGTGTGGGGGGGGGCCAACGTCCTGACTTTC. Protein sequence: CASSLVWGGANVLTF.

This clone came up a few times. This chain joins TRBV5-6 and TRBJ2-4; no definite D call. The CDR3 loop spans 13 amino acids. V was cut by 4 bases and J by 10 bases, with 15 bases left in between. Germline CDR1 is SGHDT and CDR2 is YYEEEE. The CDR3 DNA follows: TGTGCCAGCAGCGGTCCTCCGTTTTCTATTCAGTACTTC. Encoded protein: CASSGPPFSIQYF. Supplemented by reference TRBV5-6 and TRBJ2-4, the full variable domain reads DAGVTQSPTHLIKTRGQQVTLRCSPKSGHDTVSWYQQALGQGPQFIFQYYEEEERQRGNFPDRFSGHQFPNYSSELNVNALLLGDSALYLCASSGPPFSIQYFGAGTRLSVL.

The V gene is TRBV7-9, the J gene TRBJ1-2; D not certain. This CDR3 spans 15 amino acids. Trimming pared 4 bases from V and 3 bases from J, leaving 15 bases between. Germline V gene data show CDR1 as SEHNR and CDR2 as FQNEAQ (reference sequence). CDR3 protein: CASSSPLQVDYGYTF. Written as DNA, the CDR3 is TGTGCCAGCAGCTCTCCTCTCCAGGTCGACTATGGCTACACCTTC.

V usage is TRBV20-1 and J usage is TRBJ2-3; no definite D call. Germline values: CDR1 DFQATT, CDR2 SNEGSKA (reference sequence). The CDR3 is made up of 11 amino acids. V shed 6 bases and J shed 4 bases, with 8 bases lying between them. The CDR3 loop is CSAGFADTQYF. For the CDR3, the DNA is TGCAGTGCAGGGTTCGCAGATACGCAGTATTTT.

The rearrangement joins TRBV5-1 to TRBJ1-2; 9 nucleotides agree with TRBD1. Germline loops: CDR1 SGHRS, CDR2 YFSETQ. Trimming at V came to 4 bases and at J to 7 bases, leaving 8 bases not matched to a gene. The CDR3 has 14 residues. In DNA, the CDR3 is TGCGCCAGCAGCGAACGGGGACAGGGAGGTGGCTACACCTTC. Translation gives CASSERGQGGGYTF.

This clone was observed a single time. The chain combines TRBV7-2 with TRBJ2-5, with 7 bases aligning to TRBD1. Trimming at V came to 5 bases and at J to 10 bases, leaving 13 bases not matched to a gene. Germline V lookup: CDR1 SGHTA, CDR2 FQGNSA. CDR3 length: 14 amino acids. CDR3 sequence (DNA): TGTGCCAGCAGCACCGGGACAGCCCATATGGACCAGTACTTC. Amino acids: CASSTGTAHMDQYF.

This chain uses TRBV12-5 with TRBJ1-5, with D unresolved. Germline CDR1 reads LGHNT; CDR2 reads FRNRAP. This CDR3 has 13 residues. The germline V and J ends were trimmed by 6 bases and 0 bases, with 6 bases remaining between them. The CDR3: CASGHNSNQPQHF. The CDR3 nucleotides read TGTGCTAGTGGCCACAATAGCAATCAGCCCCAGCATTTT.

CDR3 sequence (DNA): TGTGCCAGCACCCAGGGAGCTAGCGGGGGGGCAAGGGATACGCAGTATTTT. Its protein product is CASTQGASGGARDTQYF. J is TRBJ2-3 and V is TRBV7-2; 12 bases map to TRBD2. The CDR3 loop spans 17 amino acids. V shed 7 bases, J shed 6 bases, and the junction held 14 bases outside the gene matches. Germline-derived CDR1 and CDR2 are SGHTA and FQGNSA.

This chain uses TRBV7-2 with TRBJ2-7, with D uncertain. The CDR3 has 13 residues. V lost 5 bases to trimming and J lost 7 bases, with 15 bases between them. Germline CDR1 is SGHTA and CDR2 is FQGNSA. CDR3 DNA: TGTGCCAGCAGCCGAGATGTGGGTAGTGAGCAGTACTTC. It is translated as CASSRDVGSEQYF.

This clone was seen only a few times. The chain employs TRBV21-1 and TRBJ1-6. TRBV21-1 is a documented pseudogene. The CDR3 extends over 13 amino acids. CDR3 sequence: CARIPGGYSPLHF. DNA of the CDR3: TGTGCCAGAATCCCGGGGGGGTATTCACCCCTCCACTTT.

This clone was detected only a few times. V gene TRBV5-6 combines with J gene TRBJ2-2; D not resolved. Germline assignment: CDR1 SGHDT and CDR2 YYEEEE. Trimming cost V 3 bases and J 4 bases, with 13 bases left between them. CDR3 length: 15 amino acids. CDR3 residues: CASSWGPMGTGELFF. CDR3 DNA: TGTGCCAGCAGCTGGGGTCCCATGGGCACCGGGGAGCTGTTTTTT.

This rearrangement joins TRBV5-1 to TRBJ1-4; 7 bases are a match to TRBD1. In germline, CDR1 is SGHRS, CDR2 YFSETQ. CDR3 length equals 14 residues. Trimming at V came to 2 bases and at J to 2 bases, leaving 0 bases not matched to a gene. CDR3 protein: CASSLQGTNEKLFF. In DNA form, the CDR3 reads TGCGCCAGCAGCTTACAGGGGACTAATGAAAAACTGTTTTTT.

This clone is a singleton in its sample. The chain has TRBV5-6 and TRBJ1-2; 7 nucleotides agree with TRBD1. The germline V gene encodes CDR1 SGHDT and CDR2 YYEEEE. The CDR3 is 15 residues long. V shed 4 bases and J 8 bases; nucleotides not matched to a gene: 14. CDR3 in amino acids: CASSQIQQGPRGYTF. The DNA for the CDR3 is TGTGCCAGCAGCCAAATCCAACAGGGGCCCCGGGGCTACACCTTC.

J is TRBJ2-5 and V is TRBV15, with TRBD1 as a possible D gene (5 bases). The CDR3 totals 15 residues. Trimming shortened V by 1 base and J by 6 bases, and 15 bases separated the two germline ends. CDR1 and CDR2 (germline): LNHNV, YYDKDF (reference sequence). CDR3 sequence (DNA): TGTGCCACCAGCAGAGTGGGGCCTACTAAACAGACCCAGTACTTC. Translating gives CATSRVGPTKQTQYF.

The CDR3 sequence is CASSLGPGQGASVGKNTEAFF. Written as DNA, the CDR3 is TGCGCCAGCAGCTTGGGTCCGGGACAGGGGGCGAGTGTAGGGAAAAACACTGAAGCTTTCTTT. The chain couples TRBV5-1 to TRBJ1-1, with 12 bases fitting TRBD1. CDR3 length: 21 residues. Germline assignment: CDR1 SGHRS and CDR2 YFSETQ. Unmatched junction bases numbered 17, after V lost 0 bases and J lost 2 bases.

J is TRBJ1-4 and V is TRBV6-1; a possible D gene is TRBD1 (6 bases). Germline CDR1 MNHNS, CDR2 SASEGT. V lost 8 bases, J lost 2 bases, and 12 bases lay in between. The CDR3 spans 14 residues. CDR3: CASSYQGTNEKLFF. The DNA for the CDR3 is TGTGCCAGCTCTTACCAGGGGACTAATGAAAAACTGTTTTTT.

V is TRBV6-6 and J is TRBJ2-3, with 14 nucleotides matching TRBD2. V shed 6 bases and J 4 bases; nucleotides not matched to a gene: 3. Germline V gene lookup returns CDR1 MNHNY and CDR2 SVGAGI (reference sequence). The CDR3 contains 15 residues. The CDR3 nucleotides read TGTGCCAGCAGCCCGGGACTAGCGGGGGCAGATACGCAGTATTTT. Amino acid sequence: CASSPGLAGADTQYF.

The genes are TRBV5-1 and TRBJ1-2, with D uncertain. V lost 0 bases, J lost 3 bases, and 9 bases lay in between. CDR3 length: 14 amino acids. The germline gives CDR1 SGHRS, CDR2 YFSETQ. CDR3 nucleotides: TGCGCCAGCAGCTTGGATCTGTCAGACTATGGCTACACCTTC. This translates into CASSLDLSDYGYTF.

This clone has only one observation. The chain combines TRBV29-1 with TRBJ2-5; TRBD2 matches 12 bases. Germline lookup yields CDR1 SQVTM and CDR2 ANQGSEA. V shed 7 bases, J shed 5 bases, and the junction held 8 bases outside the gene matches. The CDR3 loop spans 14 amino acids. CDR3 residues: CSAVLAGGGETQYF. DNA of the CDR3: TGCAGCGCCGTACTAGCGGGGGGCGGGGAGACCCAGTACTTC.

Of note for this clone: Germline is not matched at one junction end, which may reflect a read error. The J gene is TRBJ2-3, the V gene TRBV2, with unresolved D. The CDR3 is 14 residues long. Per germline, CDR1 SNHLY and CDR2 FYNNEI. The CDR3 coding sequence is TGTGCCAGCATTGAAGGTTTTGGCACAGATACGCAGTATTTT. Translated: CASIEGFGTDTQYF.

The rearrangement links TRBV6-1 to TRBJ1-2; D gene ambiguous. V was trimmed by 0 bases and J by 4 bases, leaving 15 bases between them. The CDR3 length is 16 residues. CDR1 and CDR2 from the germline V gene are MNHNS and SASEGT. This chain's CDR3 is CASSEALVEAAYGYTF. Written as DNA, the CDR3 is TGTGCCAGCAGTGAAGCCCTCGTAGAGGCGGCCTATGGCTACACCTTC.

The chain couples TRBV7-9 to TRBJ1-2; tentatively, D is TRBD1 (5 bases). The germline V and J ends were trimmed by 4 bases and 0 bases, with 15 bases remaining between them. Germline loops: CDR1 SEHNR, CDR2 FQNEAQ (reference sequence). The CDR3 totals 16 residues. The CDR3 loop is CASSYLDEDTNYGYTF. The CDR3 DNA follows: TGTGCCAGCAGCTATCTCGACGAGGACACTAACTATGGCTACACCTTC.

This chain links TRBV27 with TRBJ1-1; a weak D match, TRBD1 (5 bases). Germline lookup yields CDR1 MNHEY and CDR2 SMNVEV (reference sequence). This CDR3 has 16 residues. The V and J ends lost 0 bases and 2 bases respectively, with 13 bases between them. The chain's CDR3 is CASSLSLRGGNTEAFF. The CDR3 DNA is TGTGCCAGCAGTTTATCCCTGAGGGGAGGTAACACTGAAGCTTTCTTT.

The chain has TRBV2 and TRBJ1-1, with TRBD1 matching 7 bases. Germline assignment: CDR1 SNHLY and CDR2 FYNNEI. This CDR3 has 12 amino acids. Trimming removed 10 bases from V and 6 bases from J; junction bases left unmatched: 8. In DNA form, the CDR3 reads TGTGCCACTTTACCAGGGGGAGCTGAAGCTTTCTTT. It translates to CATLPGGAEAFF.

The V call is TRBV11-2, the J call TRBJ2-3; 9 nucleotides match TRBD2. The junction had 9 bases not matched to a gene; V was cut back by 6 bases and J by 5 bases. CDR3 length: 15 residues. Germline values: CDR1 SGHAT, CDR2 FQNNGV. The CDR3 protein is CASSSRTSVEDTQYF. The DNA for the CDR3 is TGTGCCAGCAGTTCAAGGACTAGCGTAGAAGATACGCAGTATTTT.

The chain has TRBV6-1 and TRBJ1-3, with 9 positions matching TRBD1. CDR3 length equals 14 residues. V was clipped by 6 bases and J by 4 bases; unmatched bases: 4. Germline lookup yields CDR1 MNHNS and CDR2 SASEGT. CDR3 amino acids: CASRDRGGGNTIYF. The CDR3 region has the DNA TGTGCCAGCAGGGACAGGGGAGGGGGAAACACCATATATTTT.

The V call is TRBV7-9, the J call TRBJ1-2; D remains ambiguous. This CDR3 region has 13 residues. Trimming cost V 4 bases and J 3 bases, with 9 bases left between them. In germline, CDR1 is SEHNR, CDR2 FQNEAQ (reference sequence). CDR3 bases: TGTGCCAGCAGCTCTGACGTGGACTATGGCTACACCTTC. Translating it yields CASSSDVDYGYTF.

In its sample, this clone was seen once. The same CDR3 can be traced to other DNA sequences in this sample. V usage is TRBV10-1 and J usage is TRBJ2-2; D tentatively reads TRBD1 or TRBD2 (6 bases each). CDR1 is WNHNN, CDR2 SYGVQD, per germline (reference sequence). This CDR3 spans 13 amino acids. The V end was cut by 6 bases, the J end by 5 bases, with 10 bases between. The CDR3 DNA reads TGCGCCAGCAGCGGAGGGGGGACCGGGGAGCTGTTTTTT. Translated: CASSGGGTGELFF.

J is TRBJ1-1 and V is TRBV5-1; D is undetermined. There are 12 residues in the CDR3. Germline CDR1 reads SGHRS; CDR2 reads YFSETQ. V lost 4 bases to trimming and J lost 8 bases, with 12 bases between them. In DNA form, the CDR3 reads TGCGCCAGCAGCGCCCCGGGCCAGGAAGCTTTCTTT. The encoded protein is CASSAPGQEAFF.

The chain couples TRBV11-2 to TRBJ2-1; 10 bases map to TRBD2. J gave up 4 bases and V 4 bases, and 10 bases lay outside the gene matches. In germline, CDR1 is SGHAT, CDR2 FQNNGV. This CDR3 is 17 amino acids long. The CDR3 DNA follows: TGTGCCAGCAGCTCTCCCGGCAGCGGGGGGGGATACAATGAGCAGTTCTTC. Its protein product is CASSSPGSGGGYNEQFF.

The rearrangement links TRBV4-2 to TRBJ2-7; 12 bases align to TRBD2. CDR1 and CDR2 from the germline V gene are LGHNA and YNFKEQ. The CDR3 has 15 amino acids. With 7 bases clipped from V and 2 bases from J, the junction kept 6 bases outside the gene matches. Here the CDR3 DNA reads TGTGCCAGCAAAGCTAGCGGGAGGGCGCCCTACGAGCAGTACTTC. Protein product: CASKASGRAPYEQYF.